A selection of T cell receptor beta chains follows, all from one sample in a study of blood T cell repertoires in COVID-19. Measured with immunoSEQ multiplex PCR; TCRdb has only the in-frame clones, and not every one. The sample includes about 79,000 clones, approximately 90% of them seen just once. Sequencing was performed on peripheral blood. Receptor source: a man aged 65 to 79 with active or convalescent COVID-19. CDR3s include the opening cysteine and the closing phenylalanine or tryptophan. A D gene is named only where the DNA matches it firmly. For some rows the clone size is stated as once, few or many, or as a class when expanded; others skip it.

D gene,J gene,CDR3 length,clone size,V gene,CDR3 DNA,CDR3 protein
.,TRBJ2-7,14,.,TRBV7-8,TGTGCCAGCAGCTGGGGCAGGGGACCCTACGAGCAGTACTTC,CASSWGRGPYEQYF
.,TRBJ2-3,17,once,TRBV7-9,TGTGCCAGCCGGGGGTACCAGCGAGCGGGTCTAGCAGATACGCAGTATTTT,CASRGYQRAGLADTQYF
TRBD2,TRBJ2-7,14,.,TRBV9,TGTGCCAGCAGCGGGACTAGCGGGTTCTACGAGCAGTACTTC,CASSGTSGFYEQYF
TRBD2,TRBJ2-7,16,.,TRBV5-6,TGTGCCAGCAGCCCCCTAACTAGCGGCCGCCGGGACGAGCAGTACTTC,CASSPLTSGRRDEQYF
TRBD2,TRBJ2-1,16,.,TRBV7-7,TGTGCTAGCAGCCCCGGGACTAGCGGGAGCTACAATGAGCAGTTCTTC,CASSPGTSGSYNEQFF
TRBD1,TRBJ1-5,13,.,TRBV6-5,TGTGCCAGCAGTAGGGACAGGATCCAGCCCCAGCATTTT,CASSRDRIQPQHF
.,TRBJ1-6,14,once,TRBV18,TGTGCCAGCTCACAAAGCGGGGTAAATTCACCCCTCCACTTT,CASSQSGVNSPLHF
TRBD1,TRBJ2-7,15,.,TRBV7-2,TGTGCCAGCAGGGGTACCGGGACAGTATCCTACGAGCAGTACTTC,CASRGTGTVSYEQYF
.,TRBJ2-7,18,.,TRBV4-1,TGCGCCAGCAGCCAAGATTGGGGTAGCGGTACTTCCTCCTACGAGCAGTACTTC,CASSQDWGSGTSSYEQYF
.,TRBJ2-7,14,.,TRBV7-9,TGTGCCAGCAGCTTTTGGACAAACGCCTACGAGCAGTACTTC,CASSFWTNAYEQYF
.,TRBJ2-1,14,.,TRBV3-1/TRBV3-2,TGTGCCAGCAGCTTGACTGGTTCCTACAATGAGCAGTTCTTC,CASSLTGSYNEQFF
.,TRBJ1-1,12,.,TRBV6-5,TGTGCCAGCAAGCGGGCTAACACTGAAGCTTTCTTT,CASKRANTEAFF
TRBD1,TRBJ1-5,13,once,TRBV6-5,TGTGCCAGCAGAGGGACAGCCAATCAGCCCCAGCATTTT,CASRGTANQPQHF
TRBD2,TRBJ2-3,14,.,TRBV5-1,TGCGCCAGCAGCGAACTGAGGGGAGGGGATACGCAGTATTTT,CASSELRGGDTQYF
TRBD2,TRBJ2-3,16,.,TRBV29-1,TGCAGCGTTGAAGGTGGGACTAGCGGAAAACAAGATACGCAGTATTTT,CSVEGGTSGKQDTQYF
TRBD2,TRBJ2-5,16,.,TRBV3-1/TRBV3-2,TGTGCCAGCAGCCAAGGACTAGCGGGAAATCAGGAGACCCAGTACTTC,CASSQGLAGNQETQYF
TRBD2,TRBJ2-7,13,.,TRBV6-5,TGTGCCAGCGGCAGCGGGAGCTCCTACGAGCAGTACTTC,CASGSGSSYEQYF
TRBD1,TRBJ2-2,16,.,TRBV5-4,TGTGCCAGCAGTTGGCCCGGGACAGGGACGACCGGGGAGCTGTTTTTT,CASSWPGTGTTGELFF
TRBD2,TRBJ2-1,13,.,TRBV24-1,TGTGCCACCAGTTTCCAACTAGCGGAGGGGCAGTTCTTC,CATSFQLAEGQFF
.,TRBJ1-1,15,few,TRBV14,TGTGCCAGCAGCCAATCCGGGACATTGAGCACTGAAGCTTTCTTT,CASSQSGTLSTEAFF
.,TRBJ1-2,12,.,TRBV27,TGTGCCAGCAGTTTTCCGGGGGGTGGCTACACCTTC,CASSFPGGGYTF
TRBD1,TRBJ1-1,15,.,TRBV6-4,TGTGCCAGCAGTGAGGACAGGGGGGCAAGGGCTGAAGCTTTCTTT,CASSEDRGARAEAFF
.,TRBJ1-6,13,.,TRBV3-1/TRBV3-2,TGTGCCAGCAGCCAGGGGGCGAATTCACCCCTCCACTTT,CASSQGANSPLHF
.,TRBJ2-7,13,.,TRBV3-1/TRBV3-2,TGTGCCAGCAGCCCTACACAGGGTCGCGAGCAGTACTTC,CASSPTQGREQYF
TRBD1,TRBJ1-4,14,.,TRBV7-9,TGTGCCAGCACACGGGGACAGCCCTATGAAAAACTGTTTTTT,CASTRGQPYEKLFF
.,TRBJ1-1,16,.,TRBV19,TGTGCCAGTAGTATTGGCCCGATTTACATGAACACTGAAGCTTTCTTT,CASSIGPIYMNTEAFF
TRBD1,TRBJ1-1,14,.,TRBV7-2,TGTGCCAGCAGCTTCGCAGGGGGCTTCACTGAAGCTTTCTTT,CASSFAGGFTEAFF
.,TRBJ1-5,14,.,TRBV7-9,TGTGCCAGCAGCTTAGTTTCTGGAGATCAGCCCCAGCATTTT,CASSLVSGDQPQHF
.,TRBJ1-6,15,.,TRBV4-1,TGCGCCAGCAGCCAAGGGACAGAAGATAATTCACCCCTCCACTTT,CASSQGTEDNSPLHF
.,TRBJ2-2,15,once,TRBV7-9,TGTGCCAGCAGCCTGACGGGTCAGACCACCGGGGAGCTGTTTTTT,CASSLTGQTTGELFF
.,TRBJ2-7,13,.,TRBV11-2,TGTGCCAGCAGCTTAGCAGGCTCCTACGAGCAGTACTTC,CASSLAGSYEQYF
.,TRBJ1-2,15,few,TRBV10-3,TGTGCCATCAGTGAGGGTCCCGGAGATAACTATGGCTACACCTTC,CAISEGPGDNYGYTF
.,TRBJ1-1,12,few,TRBV7-2,TGTGCCAGCAGCACCCTGTGGGGGGTGACTTTCTTT,CASSTLWGVTFF
.,TRBJ1-6,14,.,TRBV27,TGTGCCAGCAGTGGGCGGACAGTTAAGTCACCCCTCCACTTT,CASSGRTVKSPLHF
.,TRBJ1-6,13,once,TRBV4-1,TGCGCCAGCAGCCAATCTGATAATTCACCCCTCCACTTT,CASSQSDNSPLHF
.,TRBJ1-5,16,.,TRBV2,TGTGCCAGCAAAACCGGGTCACCGTCGAGGGAAGGGCCCCAGCATTTT,CASKTGSPSREGPQHF
TRBD1,TRBJ1-1,17,.,TRBV10-3,TGTGCCATCAGTCAGGAGGGGGCCGGGGTGGTGAACACTGAAGCTTTCTTT,CAISQEGAGVVNTEAFF
.,TRBJ1-6,14,.,TRBV6-5,TGTGCCAGCAGTTACACAGGGAATAATTCACCCCTCCACTTT,CASSYTGNNSPLHF
.,TRBJ2-7,13,.,TRBV24-1,TGTGCCACCAGTGATACAGGCTCCTACGAGCAGTACTTC,CATSDTGSYEQYF
TRBD1,TRBJ1-5,12,.,TRBV29-1,TGCAGCGCAAGGACAGGGGGCCAGCCCCAGCATTTT,CSARTGGQPQHF
.,TRBJ2-7,18,few,TRBV5-1,TGCGCCAGCAGCTTTTTGGCCCTTTACCCGGGGGACTCCTACGAGCAGTACTTC,CASSFLALYPGDSYEQYF
.,TRBJ2-6,17,once,TRBV15,TGTGCCACCAGCAGAGATAAGAACAGATCCGGGGCCAACGTCCTGACTTTC,CATSRDKNRSGANVLTF
.,TRBJ1-5,13,.,TRBV6-5,TGTGCCAGCAGTTACGATCTTGACGGGGTCCAGCATTTT,CASSYDLDGVQHF
.,TRBJ1-4,15,.,TRBV30,TGTGCCTGGAGCAAGGGACTCGCCCGGGATGAAAAACTGTTTTTT,CAWSKGLARDEKLFF
.,TRBJ1-1,23,.,TRBV23-1,TGCGCCAGCAGTCAATCCCCATTTTGTCTTATTCAGGGAGGATCTCGGAACTGGACTGAAGCTTTCTTT,CASSQSPFCLIQGGSRNWTEAFF
TRBD1,TRBJ2-3,14,.,TRBV5-1,TGCGCCAGCAGCCCTGGACAGGGGACAGATACGCAGTATTTT,CASSPGQGTDTQYF
.,TRBJ2-5,11,.,TRBV28,TGTGCCAGCAAGAGGCAAGAGACCCAGTACTTC,CASKRQETQYF
.,TRBJ1-2,14,.,TRBV24-1,TGTGCCACCAGTGACACGGGTCAGAACTATGGCTACACCTTC,CATSDTGQNYGYTF
TRBD1,TRBJ1-5,15,.,TRBV2,TGTGCCAGCAGGGGGGGGACAGGGAGTCATCAGCCCCAGCATTTT,CASRGGTGSHQPQHF
TRBD1,TRBJ1-4,17,.,TRBV18,TGTGCCAGCTCACCCCCGATGACAGGGCTACTTAATGAAAAACTGTTTTTT,CASSPPMTGLLNEKLFF
TRBD1,TRBJ1-5,16,.,TRBV6-6,TGTGCCAGCAGTTGGAACCCGGGACAGGGCAATCAGCCCCAGCATTTT,CASSWNPGQGNQPQHF
.,TRBJ2-5,14,.,TRBV18,TGTGCCAGCTCACCCGGGATGGATGGGGAGACCCAGTACTTC,CASSPGMDGETQYF
.,TRBJ1-5,14,.,TRBV27,TGTGCCAGCAGACAAGGCCGGGGTTTTCAGCCCCAGCATTTT,CASRQGRGFQPQHF
.,TRBJ1-2,13,.,TRBV27,TGTGCCAGCAGTTTTCGGGAAAACTATGGCTACACCTTC,CASSFRENYGYTF
.,TRBJ2-7,13,.,TRBV6-2/TRBV6-3,TGTGCCAGCAGTCGCTATCTTGACTACGAGCAGTACTTC,CASSRYLDYEQYF
TRBD1,TRBJ1-5,17,.,TRBV28,TGTGCCAGCAGTTTATCTTTAGGACAGGGTTTCGGACAGCCCCAGCATTTT,CASSLSLGQGFGQPQHF
.,TRBJ2-7,14,.,TRBV5-1,TGCGCCAGCAGCTTGGACGGACATTACTACGAGCAGTACTTC,CASSLDGHYYEQYF
.,TRBJ2-7,12,.,TRBV5-5,TGTGCCAGCAGCTCAGAATATCACGAGCAGTACTTC,CASSSEYHEQYF
.,TRBJ1-1,14,.,TRBV5-4,TGTGCCAGCAGCTTGGACAGGTCGAACACTGAAGCTTTCTTT,CASSLDRSNTEAFF